This T cell receptor beta chain emerged from a study of T cell responses to AZD1222 COVID-19 vaccine. Whole-study findings and limits: The donor group comprised mostly white British people and more females; the analysis possibly underestimated clonal diversity. Sampled repertoires all dated from after the peak T cell response.

Trimming stripped 0 bases from V and 10 bases from J, with 8 bases between. Germline CDR1 reads SGHRS; CDR2 reads YFSETQ. This CDR3 has 13 amino acids. Generated by immunoSEQ multiplex PCR, the TCRdb table keeps only in-frame clones and is missing some. The sample gives some 130,000 clones, 84% of which show up once; roughly 4.3% is in the top ten. For this clone: Its antigen is not known.

The source is an adult in good health. Source: peripheral blood, taken on day 0 of AZD1222 vaccination. The chain uses TRBV5-1 and TRBJ1-6, with a tentative D call TRBD1 (5 bases). CDR3 loop: CASSLVGGSPLHF. The CDR3 DNA reads as TGCGCCAGCAGCTTGGTGGGGGGATCACCCCTCCACTTT.